This T cell receptor (beta chain) is drawn from a study of blood T cell repertoires in COVID-19. Original handling: Amplification with reference gene primers provided the estimates of nucleated cell counts. Clones were sequenced by immunoSEQ multiplex PCR, and TCRdb holds only the in-frame ones, with some missing. V, J and clone size reflect that table, while D and trimming were determined from the DNA. This sample has around 400,000 clones; nearly 90% occur once, and the top ten carry about 1.4%. A case of COVID-19 had been met by exposed participants within 2 weeks before study entry. There are 14 residues in the CDR3. V lost 0 bases and J lost 4, with 6 bases in between. The germline CDR1 and CDR2 sequences are SNHLY and FYNNEI.

The chain has TRBV2 and TRBJ2-2; D is unresolved. This TCR came from a woman younger than 35 who had been exposed to COVID-19. Sequenced sample: PBMCs or T cells enriched from blood (not recorded which). The CDR3 DNA reads as TGTGCCAGCAGTGAAGCCCCGGGCACCGGGGAGCTGTTTTTT. It yields the protein CASSEAPGTGELFF.